This T cell receptor (beta chain) emerged from a study of neurological immune-mediated disorders. Regarding time point: longitudinal time-point 2. Serving as healthy controls were blood bank volunteers based in Maryland, USA. Trimming pared 3 bases from V and 7 bases from J, leaving 14 bases between. Germline CDR1 and CDR2: SGDLS and YYNGEE. The CDR3 has 13 amino acids. Ten or more counts support this clonotype. TCRdb fed the 5' RACE reads into MiXCR, producing one record per CDR3 protein. The data show some 60,000 distinct CDR3 sequences, roughly 10% seen once. Sequenced material: PBMCs. This TCR was sampled from a man between 25 and 39 years old in good health. This chain uses TRBV9 with TRBJ2-7, with D tentatively TRBD1 (5 bases). CDR3 coding DNA: TGTGCCAGCAGCGCGATACCGACAGAAGAGCAGTACTTC. Translating gives CASSAIPTEEQYF.